Below, one T cell receptor beta chain is given with its context. The antigen remains undetermined. The J segment lost 5 bases and the V segment lost 4 bases, leaving 7 bases of the junction unmatched. CDR1 is MNHEY and CDR2 is SVGAGI in the germline V gene. The CDR3 sequence is 14 residues long. This sample is drawn from a study of OX40 agonist ivuxolimab in advanced cancers. Study-level points and caveats: On average, a greater number of expanded clones characterised CD8+ T cells relative to CD4+. By week 6 at 0.1 to 3.0 mg/kg, blood CD4+ and CD8+ T cells had expanded clonally.

Using immunoSEQ multiplex PCR, the repertoire was profiled, and TCRdb retains in-frame clones only, with some absent. Among tens of thousands of clones, 75% to 90% were seen once, and the ten largest hold roughly 2.7%. Drawing of blood for sampling happened at baseline, at cycle 4 day 1, and at cycle 7 day 1. The V gene is TRBV6-5, the J gene TRBJ1-2; the match to TRBD1 covers 7 bases. This receptor was identified in an adult with an advanced solid tumor such as melanoma, head and neck, liver or kidney cancer. The sample consisted of CD4+ or CD8+ T cells sorted from blood, taken in a trial of the OX40 agonist ivuxolimab. Here the CDR3 reads CASSFRQGSYGYTF. The CDR3 bases are TGTGCCAGCAGTTTCCGACAGGGAAGTTATGGCTACACCTTC.